The rows below give T cell receptor beta chains drawn from one sample of a study of post-analysis software for immune sequencing data. MiXCR, applied by TCRdb to the PCR reads, yields one record per CDR3 protein. The sample holds roughly 800,000 distinct CDR3 sequences, just over 45% seen once. The sample taken for sequencing was blood. These receptors were taken from a girl aged 10-17 years with multiple sclerosis. Each CDR3 is given with its conserved first and last residue. D genes are given only for firm matches. The size of a clone is reported for some rows only, either as once, few or many, or as a class for expanded clones.

size	D	V	J	CDR3	DNA
few	NA	TRBV20-1	TRBJ2-7	CSARDPLNSLYEQYF	TGCAGTGCTAGGGATCCCTTAAACAGTCTCTACGAGCAGTACTTC
NA	TRBD2	TRBV13	TRBJ2-4	CASMFGGSDIQYF	TGTGCCAGCATGTTCGGCGGGAGTGACATTCAGTACTTC
NA	NA	TRBV12-3/TRBV12-4	TRBJ2-5	CASSPVYQETQYF	TGTGCCAGCAGTCCCGTGTACCAAGAGACCCAGTACTTC
NA	NA	TRBV20-1	TRBJ2-7	CSARSSGPPYEQYF	TGCAGTGCTAGATCAAGCGGGCCCCCCTACGAGCAGTACTTC
NA	TRBD1	TRBV5-1	TRBJ1-1	CASSPGDRDGTEAFF	TGCGCCAGCAGCCCTGGGGACAGGGATGGAACTGAAGCTTTCTTT
NA	TRBD2	TRBV12-3/TRBV12-4	TRBJ2-1	CASKTSGRGYEQFF	TGTGCCAGCAAGACTAGCGGGAGAGGGTATGAGCAGTTCTTC
once	TRBD2	TRBV20-1	TRBJ2-3	CSASSGRVSTDTQYF	TGCAGTGCCTCTAGCGGGAGGGTTAGCACAGATACGCAGTATTTT
once	TRBD1	TRBV6-2/TRBV6-3	TRBJ1-2	CASNGQGDGYTF	TGTGCCAGCAATGGACAGGGGGACGGCTACACCTTC
NA	NA	TRBV3-1	TRBJ1-5	CASSQIGDQPQHF	TGTGCCAGCAGCCAAATTGGGGATCAGCCCCAGCATTTT
few	NA	TRBV6-5	TRBJ1-1	CASRQGSLGGTEAFF	TGTGCCAGCAGACAAGGGAGTCTAGGCGGGACTGAAGCTTTCTTT
few	NA	TRBV12-3/TRBV12-4	TRBJ1-1	CASSFGGARDTEAFF	TGTGCCAGCAGTTTCGGGGGGGCCAGGGATACTGAAGCTTTCTTT
few	NA	TRBV29-1	TRBJ1-2	CSVGGNRGTAYGYTF	TGCAGCGTTGGGGGGAATAGGGGGACGGCCTATGGCTACACCTTC
NA	TRBD2	TRBV29-1	TRBJ2-1	CSVQLAGGFDEQFF	TGCAGCGTTCAACTAGCGGGAGGGTTCGATGAGCAGTTCTTC
NA	NA	TRBV21-1	TRBJ2-7	CASGHRDRAYEQYF	TGTGCCAGCGGCCACCGGGACAGGGCCTACGAGCAGTACTTC
NA	TRBD1	TRBV28	TRBJ1-2	CASSLPTGLDYGYTF	TGTGCCAGCAGTTTACCGACAGGGTTGGACTATGGCTACACCTTC
NA	TRBD2	TRBV14	TRBJ2-7	CASSRTSGSFLFEQYF	TGTGCCAGCAGCCGAACTAGCGGGAGCTTTCTATTCGAGCAGTACTTC
NA	NA	TRBV7-3	TRBJ2-6	CASSFTGQSSGANVLTF	TGCGCCAGCAGCTTTACGGGACAAAGCTCTGGGGCCAACGTCCTGACTTTC
few	TRBD1	TRBV6-1	TRBJ1-2	CAGQGANYGYTF	TGTGCCGGACAGGGCGCTAACTATGGCTACACCTTC
few	NA	TRBV4-2	TRBJ2-5	CASSQGRTQETQYF	TGTGCCAGCAGCCAAGGCCGCACCCAAGAGACCCAGTACTTC
NA	TRBD2	TRBV7-3	TRBJ2-1	CASSPRGGRALSSYNEQFF	TGTGCCAGCAGCCCCCGGGGGGGGAGGGCCCTGAGCTCCTACAATGAGCAGTTCTTC
few	TRBD1	TRBV27	TRBJ2-4	CASRAVTGKQYF	TGTGCCAGCAGAGCAGTGACAGGGAAACAGTACTTC
NA	TRBD1	TRBV5-6	TRBJ2-1	CASSSIRDREKFF	TGTGCCAGCAGCTCCATCCGGGACAGGGAGAAGTTCTTC
few	TRBD2	TRBV7-9	TRBJ2-7	CASSFSGTSGSYEQYF	TGTGCCAGCAGCTTCTCCGGGACTAGCGGATCCTACGAGCAGTACTTC
NA	TRBD1	TRBV9	TRBJ2-1	CASTDNQNRGVNEQFF	TGTGCCAGCACCGACAACCAGAACAGGGGGGTCAATGAGCAGTTCTTC
NA	NA	TRBV10-3	TRBJ2-1	CAISDPGTRSYNEQFF	TGTGCCATCAGTGACCCGGGGACTCGTTCCTACAATGAGCAGTTCTTC
once	TRBD2	TRBV3-1	TRBJ2-5	CASSLTAGVQETQYF	TGTGCCAGCAGCCTCACAGCGGGAGTCCAAGAGACCCAGTACTTC
NA	TRBD1	TRBV27	TRBJ1-6	CASSPRDRGMWDSPLHF	TGTGCCAGCAGTCCCAGGGACAGGGGAATGTGGGATTCACCCCTCCACTTT